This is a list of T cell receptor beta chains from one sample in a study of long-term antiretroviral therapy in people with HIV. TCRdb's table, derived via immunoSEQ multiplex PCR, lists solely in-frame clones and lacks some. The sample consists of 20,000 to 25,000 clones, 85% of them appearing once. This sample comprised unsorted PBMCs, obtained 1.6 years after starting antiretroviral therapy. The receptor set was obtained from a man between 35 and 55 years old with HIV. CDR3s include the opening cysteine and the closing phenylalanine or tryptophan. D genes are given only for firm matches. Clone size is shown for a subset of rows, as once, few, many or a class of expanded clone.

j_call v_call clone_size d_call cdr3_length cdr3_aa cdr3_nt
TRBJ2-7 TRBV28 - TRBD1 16 CASSLPPGQGANEQYF TGTGCCAGCAGTCTACCTCCGGGACAGGGGGCCAACGAGCAGTACTTC
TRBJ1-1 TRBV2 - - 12 CASSYSGSEAFF TGTGCCAGCAGCTACAGCGGATCTGAAGCTTTCTTT
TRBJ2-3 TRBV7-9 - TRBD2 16 CASSSSLAGGPDTQYF TGTGCCAGCAGCTCCTCCCTAGCGGGGGGGCCAGATACGCAGTATTTT
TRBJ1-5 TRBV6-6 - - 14 CASSYSSSNQPQHF TGTGCCAGCAGTTACTCCTCTAGCAATCAGCCCCAGCATTTT
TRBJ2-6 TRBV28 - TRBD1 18 CASSPEGQGAFGANVLTF TGTGCCAGCTCCCCGGAAGGACAGGGGGCGTTTGGGGCCAACGTCCTGACTTTC
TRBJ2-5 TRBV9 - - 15 CASSARANSAETQYF TGTGCCAGCAGCGCGAGGGCAAACAGCGCAGAGACCCAGTACTTC
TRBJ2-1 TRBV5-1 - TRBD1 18 CASSLGIGTGRSYNEQFF TGCGCCAGCAGCTTGGGAATAGGGACAGGCCGTTCCTACAATGAGCAGTTCTTC
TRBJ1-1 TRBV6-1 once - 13 CASSKQRRAEAFF TGTGCCAGCAGTAAACAGAGAAGGGCTGAAGCTTTCTTT
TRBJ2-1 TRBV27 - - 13 CASSLSAYNEQFF TGTGCCAGCTCCCTGAGCGCGTACAATGAGCAGTTCTTC
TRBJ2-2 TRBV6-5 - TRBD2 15 CASSRASGNTGELFF TGTGCCAGCAGTCGTGCTAGCGGGAACACCGGGGAGCTGTTTTTT
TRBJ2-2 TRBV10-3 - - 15 CAITSGTMNTGELFF TGTGCCATCACGTCAGGGACCATGAACACCGGGGAGCTGTTTTTT
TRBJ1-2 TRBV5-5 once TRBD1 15 CASSLGTGALYGYTF TGTGCCAGCAGCCTAGGTACAGGGGCCCTCTATGGCTACACCTTC
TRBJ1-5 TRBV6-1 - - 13 CASSERDNQPQHF TGTGCCAGCAGTGAAAGGGACAATCAGCCCCAGCATTTT
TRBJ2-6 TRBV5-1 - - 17 CASRSGSTGSGANVLTF TGCGCCAGCAGGTCCGGGAGCACGGGCTCTGGGGCCAACGTCCTGACTTTC
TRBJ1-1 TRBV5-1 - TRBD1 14 CASLPGQLNTEAFF TGCGCCAGCCTTCCGGGACAGTTGAACACTGAAGCTTTCTTT
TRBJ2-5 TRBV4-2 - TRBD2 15 CASSPRLAGGETQYF TGTGCCAGCAGCCCTCGACTAGCGGGGGGGGAGACCCAGTACTTC
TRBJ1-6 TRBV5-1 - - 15 CASSLERSGSSPLHF TGCGCCAGCAGCTTGGAACGGTCTGGTAGTTCACCCCTCCACTTT
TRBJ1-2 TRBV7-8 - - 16 CASSLVVPAGGDGYTF TGTGCCAGCAGCTTAGTAGTGCCCGCCGGTGGAGATGGCTACACCTTC
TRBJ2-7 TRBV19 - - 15 CASSGGAGRNYEQYF TGTGCCAGTAGTGGGGGCGCGGGTCGAAATTACGAGCAGTACTTC
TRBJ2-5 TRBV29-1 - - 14 CSAGTPAVGETQYF TGCAGCGCCGGGACTCCGGCGGTGGGAGAGACCCAGTACTTC
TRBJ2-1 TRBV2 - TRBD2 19 CASSVSLLAGDPPYNEQFF TGTGCCAGCAGTGTGTCACTACTAGCGGGAGACCCACCGTACAATGAGCAGTTCTTC
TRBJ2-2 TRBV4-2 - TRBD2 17 CASSQGTSGIPTGELFF TGTGCCAGCAGCCAAGGGACTAGCGGGATCCCGACCGGGGAGCTGTTTTTT
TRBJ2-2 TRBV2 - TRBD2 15 CASTGLAGGIGELFF TGTGCCAGCACTGGACTAGCGGGAGGGATCGGGGAGCTGTTTTTT